The source of this T cell receptor (beta chain) is a study of blood T cell repertoires in COVID-19. Germline CDR1 MGHRA, CDR2 YSYEKL. The CDR3 length is 15 residues. Trimming pared 0 bases from V and 7 bases from J, leaving 15 bases between. Sequencing used immunoSEQ multiplex PCR; TCRdb keeps in-frame clones, though not all of them. The table records 150,000 or so clones, roughly four fifths of them present only once. Sequenced material: peripheral blood. The rearrangement links TRBV4-1 to TRBJ1-2; tentative D call: TRBD1 (5 bases). The receptor was isolated from a man older than 75 with acute or convalescent COVID-19. The CDR3 loop reads CASSQDPGGIFGYTF. The CDR3 DNA reads TGCGCCAGCAGCCAAGATCCGGGGGGAATCTTTGGCTACACCTTC.